The 31 T cell receptor beta chains in this list originate from one sample, sequenced in a study of blood T cell repertoires in COVID-19. TCRdb keeps only in-frame clones here, not all; method: immunoSEQ multiplex PCR. The table lists 380,000 or so clones, around 90% of them singletons. Material for sequencing was PBMCs or T cells enriched from blood (not recorded which). These receptors were obtained from a woman aged 35 to 49 with acute COVID-19.

V and J are TRBV4-1 and TRBJ2-5, with TRBD2 as a possible D gene (5 bases). This CDR3 is 15 amino acids long. Looked up from germline, CDR1 is MGHRA and CDR2 is YSYEKL. V was pared by 2 bases and J by 5 bases, with 15 bases between. The CDR3 loop reads CASSQREMGMETQYF. CDR3 coding DNA: TGCGCCAGCAGCCAAAGGGAGATGGGGATGGAGACCCAGTACTTC.

The V gene is TRBV6-6, the J gene TRBJ2-2; maybe TRBD1 (6 bases). The V gene's germline CDR1 is MNHNY and CDR2 SVGAGI (reference sequence). With 2 bases removed from V and 6 bases from J, the gap between germline ends came to 10 bases. The CDR3 contains 14 residues. This CDR3 reads CASSYRTAPGELFF. The CDR3 DNA reads TGTGCCAGCAGTTACAGGACAGCGCCCGGGGAGCTGTTTTTT.

In its sample, this clone was seen once. This chain uses TRBV5-3 with TRBJ2-7; D gene unclear. TRBV5-3 is labeled an ORF, and its function is uncertain. The CDR3 extends over 14 amino acids. Trimming cost V 4 bases and J 6 bases, with 17 bases left between them. CDR3 in DNA: TGTGCCAGAAGCAACGGAAGCCTCACGGGCGAGCAGTACTTC. This gives the protein CARSNGSLTGEQYF.

The chain uses TRBV4-1 and TRBJ1-1, with TRBD1 matching 7 bases. The trim removed 4 bases at V and 0 bases at J, leaving 5 bases unmatched. The CDR3 is 15 amino acids. In germline, CDR1 is MGHRA, CDR2 YSYEKL. Written as DNA, the CDR3 is TGCGCCAGCAGCCGACAGGGTGGAATGAACACTGAAGCTTTCTTT. Residues: CASSRQGGMNTEAFF.

This clone has a handful of counts. V usage is TRBV10-1 and J usage is TRBJ2-7, with 7 bases fitting TRBD1. CDR3 length: 15 residues. Germline lookup yields CDR1 WNHNN and CDR2 SYGVQD (reference sequence). The CDR3 loop is CPQQTQGPLSYEQYF. The CDR3 region has the DNA TGCCCACAACAGACACAGGGGCCTCTTAGCTACGAGCAGTACTTC.

This chain uses TRBV5-1 with TRBJ1-4; D perhaps matches TRBD1 (6 bases). V lost 3 bases and J lost 4, with 7 bases in between. The CDR3 length is 13 residues. Germline V gene lookup returns CDR1 SGHRS and CDR2 YFSETQ. CDR3 DNA: TGCGCCAGCAGCTGGGACATTAATGAAAAACTGTTTTTT. It encodes CASSWDINEKLFF.

The gene calls are TRBV5-4 and TRBJ1-6, with no clear D. Per germline, CDR1 SGHNT and CDR2 YYREEE (reference sequence). Trimming shortened V by 0 bases and J by 1 base, and 11 bases separated the two germline ends. This CDR3 is built from 17 residues. The CDR3 DNA is TGTGCCAGCAGCTTGGAGGCCGCGGGATCCTATAATTCACCCCTCCACTTT. Translated, it gives CASSLEAAGSYNSPLHF.

This clone was seen just once. V is TRBV11-2 and J is TRBJ2-7; 8 nucleotides line up with TRBD2. J gave up 3 bases and V 5 bases, and 6 bases lay outside the gene matches. Per the germline V gene, CDR1 is SGHAT and CDR2 is FQNNGV. CDR3 length: 14 residues. The CDR3 sequence is CASSNTAGGYEQYF. CDR3 nucleotide sequence: TGTGCCAGCAGCAACACCGCGGGGGGCTACGAGCAGTACTTC.

The rearrangement uses TRBV19 and TRBJ1-3, with D tentatively TRBD1 (5 bases). The V and J ends lost 5 bases and 1 base respectively, with 9 bases between them. Germline V gene sequence: CDR1 LNHDA, CDR2 SQIVND (reference sequence). CDR3 size: 14 residues. The CDR3 DNA follows: TGTGCCAGTAGTTTCGGGGGTTCTGGAAACACCATATATTTT. Translated, it gives CASSFGGSGNTIYF.

The chain has TRBV2 and TRBJ1-5, with 8 bases matching TRBD1. The V and J ends lost 8 bases and 0 bases, in that order; junction bases with no gene match: 6. The CDR3 runs 15 residues. The germline CDR1 and CDR2 sequences are SNHLY and FYNNEI. DNA for the CDR3: TGTGCCAGCTCAGGGACAGGTTATAGCAATCAGCCCCAGCATTTT. Protein sequence: CASSGTGYSNQPQHF.

The chain links TRBV7-9 to TRBJ2-7; the match to TRBD1 covers 9 bases. There are 17 residues in the CDR3. V gave up 2 bases and J gave up 7 bases; unmatched junction bases: 15. Germline CDR1 reads SEHNR; CDR2 reads FQNEAQ (reference sequence). The DNA of the CDR3 is TGTGCCAGCAGCTTACAACACACGACAGGGGGAAAATGGGAGCAGTACTTC. It encodes CASSLQHTTGGKWEQYF.

The chain links TRBV7-7 to TRBJ2-3; 8 bases line up with TRBD2. Germline V gene sequence: CDR1 SSHAT, CDR2 FNYEAQ (reference sequence). With V trimmed by 2 bases and J by 6 bases, 7 bases remained unmatched. CDR3 length: 15 residues. CDR3 sequence (DNA): TGTGCCAGCAGCTTAAGCGGACTAGCTCCCGATACGCAGTATTTT. The encoded protein is CASSLSGLAPDTQYF.

The V call is TRBV7-2, the J call TRBJ2-7; 13 bases are a match to TRBD2. CDR3 length: 15 amino acids. The junction had 4 bases not matched to a gene; V was cut back by 5 bases and J by 3 bases. Per the germline V gene, CDR1 is SGHTA and CDR2 is FQGNSA. The CDR3 DNA sequence: TGTGCCAGCAGCCAGGGACTAGCGGGATTCTACGAGCAGTACTTC. The encoded protein is CASSQGLAGFYEQYF. The complete variable domain, with remaining parts taken from reference TRBV7-2 and TRBJ2-7, reads GAGVSQSPSNKVTEKGKDVELRCDPISGHTALYWYRQSLGQGLEFLIYFQGNSAPDKSGLPSDRFSAERTGGSVSTLTIQRTQQEDSAVYLCASSQGLAGFYEQYFGPGTRLTVT.

The chain links TRBV7-6 to TRBJ1-4; TRBD1 matches at 7 bases. The CDR3 is 15 residues long. The V gene's germline CDR1 is SGHVS and CDR2 FNYEAQ. The J segment lost 5 bases and the V segment lost 3 bases, leaving 6 bases of the junction unmatched. As DNA, the CDR3 is TGTGCCAGCAGCTTGAAGGGACAGCTGAATGAAAAACTGTTTTTT. Encoded protein: CASSLKGQLNEKLFF.

This clone has more than one count but fewer than ten. The gene calls are TRBV19 and TRBJ2-1; unclear D gene. The germline V and J ends were trimmed by 4 bases and 4 bases, with 5 bases remaining between them. This CDR3 comprises 12 residues. Germline-derived CDR1 and CDR2 are LNHDA and SQIVND (reference sequence). DNA for the CDR3: TGTGCCAGTAGTACCGGTTACAATGAGCAGTTCTTC. Its translation is CASSTGYNEQFF.

This rearrangement joins TRBV19 to TRBJ2-3, with 7 bases lining up with TRBD1. CDR1 is LNHDA, CDR2 SQIVND, per germline (reference sequence). V was clipped by 3 bases and J by 7 bases; unmatched bases: 4. The CDR3 sequence is 13 residues long. CDR3 sequence: CASSMQQGNTQYF. The CDR3 region has the DNA TGTGCCAGTAGTATGCAACAGGGGAATACGCAGTATTTT.

This rearrangement joins TRBV3-1 (or the pseudogene TRBV3-2) to TRBJ2-5, with 13 nucleotides matching TRBD2. The CDR3 contains 17 residues. Looked up from germline, CDR1 is LGHDT and CDR2 is YNNKEL (reference sequence). With 4 bases clipped from V and 2 bases from J, the junction kept 7 bases outside the gene matches. CDR3 protein: CASSRLTSGGLQETQYF. DNA of the CDR3: TGTGCCAGCAGCCGCCTGACTAGCGGGGGGCTTCAAGAGACCCAGTACTTC.

V gene TRBV20-1 combines with J gene TRBJ2-1, with TRBD1 matching 7 bases. The CDR3 contains 14 residues. V trimming: 3 bases; J trimming: 9 bases; junction bases outside the gene matches: 11. Germline CDR1 and CDR2: DFQATT and SNEGSKA (reference sequence). As DNA, the CDR3 is TGCAGTGCTAGTGCCTGGACAGGTTCCACTGAGCAGTTCTTC. It is translated as CSASAWTGSTEQFF.

The chain couples TRBV7-2 to TRBJ2-7, with TRBD2 matching 7 bases. The CDR3 is 14 residues long. Germline V gene data show CDR1 as SGHTA and CDR2 as FQGNSA. With V trimmed by 7 bases and J by 0 bases, 6 bases remained unmatched. Here the CDR3 reads CASTGGTYSYEQYF. DNA of the CDR3: TGTGCCAGCACCGGGGGGACCTACTCCTACGAGCAGTACTTC. Drawing the rest from reference TRBV7-2 and TRBJ2-7, the complete variable domain is GAGVSQSPSNKVTEKGKDVELRCDPISGHTALYWYRQSLGQGLEFLIYFQGNSAPDKSGLPSDRFSAERTGGSVSTLTIQRTQQEDSAVYLCASTGGTYSYEQYFGPGTRLTVT.

CDR3 nucleotide sequence: TGTGCCAGTAGATTTAGGGGCCCCAATCAGCCCCAGCATTTT. It specifies CASRFRGPNQPQHF. This chain uses TRBV19 with TRBJ1-5; D is perhaps TRBD1 (5 bases). The CDR3 loop spans 14 amino acids. CDR1 is LNHDA, CDR2 SQIVND, per germline (reference sequence). The V end was cut by 6 bases, the J end by 3 bases, with 12 bases between.

The rearrangement uses TRBV30 and TRBJ2-5; 12 bases line up with TRBD1. This CDR3 contains 15 residues. Germline V gene sequence: CDR1 GTSNPN, CDR2 SVGIG (reference sequence). Unmatched junction bases numbered 6, after V lost 3 bases and J lost 4 bases. The CDR3 nucleotides read TGTGCCTGGAGGAGAGGGACAGGGGGCGGAGAGACCCAGTACTTC. Its protein is CAWRRGTGGGETQYF.

This chain joins TRBV27 and TRBJ1-1; TRBD1 might be the D (6 bases). Germline values: CDR1 MNHEY, CDR2 SMNVEV (reference sequence). The V gene lost 6 bases and the J gene lost 10 bases, with 12 bases spanning the gap. CDR3 length: 11 amino acids. CDR3 DNA sequence: TGTGCCAGCAGGCAGGGGACCACAGCTTTCTTT. Translated, it gives CASRQGTTAFF.

The gene calls are TRBV30 and TRBJ1-1; no definite D call. Germline lookup yields CDR1 GTSNPN and CDR2 SVGIG (reference sequence). V was cut by 2 bases and J by 3 bases, with 13 bases left in between. There are 14 residues in the CDR3. The CDR3 DNA sequence: TGTGCCTGGAGTTTTCGGTCGGGGTACACTGAAGCTTTCTTT. Its protein is CAWSFRSGYTEAFF. Full variable domain (missing parts from reference TRBV30 and TRBJ1-1): SQTIHQWPATLVQPVGSPLSLECTVEGTSNPNLYWYRQAAGRGLQLLFYSVGIGQISSEVPQNLSASRPQDRQFILSSKKLLLSDSGFYLCAWSFRSGYTEAFFGQGTRLTVV.

This rearrangement joins TRBV4-2 to TRBJ2-1, with 11 bases lining up with TRBD2. Germline V CDR1 and CDR2: LGHNA, YNFKEQ. This CDR3 has 16 amino acids. The V segment lost 5 bases and the J segment 3 bases; nucleotides outside the gene matches: 6. In nucleotides, the CDR3 is TGTGCCAGCAGCGTGGTAGCGGGGGGGCTCTACAATGAGCAGTTCTTC. This translates into CASSVVAGGLYNEQFF.

The chain's CDR3 is CASRRRGGGDGGYTF. CDR3 DNA: TGTGCCAGCAGACGTCGAGGTGGGGGCGATGGTGGCTACACCTTC. The chain combines TRBV2 with TRBJ1-2; TRBD1 might be the D (6 bases). Trimming took 6 bases from V and 7 from J, leaving 21 bases between them. The CDR3 has 15 amino acids. CDR1 is SNHLY, CDR2 FYNNEI, per germline.

A note on this clone: Other DNA variants within this sample encode the same CDR3. The chain combines TRBV3-1 (or the pseudogene TRBV3-2) with TRBJ1-1; 8 positions match TRBD1. There are 14 residues in the CDR3. Unmatched junction bases numbered 3, after V lost 5 bases and J lost 1 base. Germline-derived CDR1 and CDR2 are LGHDT and YNNKEL (reference sequence). The CDR3 loop reads CASSGQGGNTEAFF. The CDR3, as DNA: TGTGCCAGCAGCGGACAGGGAGGGAACACTGAAGCTTTCTTT.

There are many counts of this clone. The chain links TRBV13 to TRBJ1-1; a weak D match, TRBD1 (5 bases). Germline V gene lookup returns CDR1 PRHDT and CDR2 FYEKMQ (reference sequence). Trimming shortened V by 3 bases and J by 1 base, and 6 bases separated the two germline ends. The CDR3 contains 13 residues. CDR3 DNA: TGTGCCAGCAGCTTTCAGGGGAACACTGAAGCTTTCTTT. Translation gives CASSFQGNTEAFF.

The rearrangement joins TRBV7-9 to TRBJ2-5, with 7 bases identical to TRBD2. The CDR3 totals 15 residues. J gave up 2 bases and V 5 bases, and 8 bases lay outside the gene matches. Germline loops: CDR1 SEHNR, CDR2 FQNEAQ (reference sequence). CDR3 nucleotide sequence: TGTGCCAGCAGCCCCAGCGGGGACCAACAAGAGACCCAGTACTTC. This encodes CASSPSGDQQETQYF.

The chain is built from TRBV3-1 (or the pseudogene TRBV3-2) and TRBJ1-2; D possibly corresponds to TRBD1 (5 bases). The germline gives CDR1 LGHDT, CDR2 YNNKEL (reference sequence). This CDR3 has 16 amino acids. V gave up 4 bases and J gave up 3 bases, with 18 bases separating them. The CDR3 DNA reads TGTGCCAGCAGCCTATCTACCCTCCAGGGCTACTATGGCTACACCTTC. Translation: CASSLSTLQGYYGYTF.

The V gene is TRBV2, the J gene TRBJ2-3; a possible D gene is TRBD2 (5 bases). The ends were cut back, 3 bases at V and 5 bases at J, with 9 bases in the middle. The germline CDR1 and CDR2 sequences are SNHLY and FYNNEI. The CDR3 totals 13 residues. CDR3 protein: CASSELAGDTQYF. The CDR3 DNA is TGTGCCAGCAGTGAGCTAGCCGGAGATACGCAGTATTTT.

This chain connects TRBV4-2 to TRBJ2-2; 9 nucleotides line up with TRBD2. The trim removed 0 bases at V and 6 bases at J, leaving 2 bases unmatched. The length of the CDR3 is 15 residues. CDR1 LGHNA and CDR2 YNFKEQ come from the germline V gene. The CDR3 DNA sequence: TGTGCCAGCAGCCAAGATAGCGGGGGACCCGGGGAGCTGTTTTTT. Protein product: CASSQDSGGPGELFF.